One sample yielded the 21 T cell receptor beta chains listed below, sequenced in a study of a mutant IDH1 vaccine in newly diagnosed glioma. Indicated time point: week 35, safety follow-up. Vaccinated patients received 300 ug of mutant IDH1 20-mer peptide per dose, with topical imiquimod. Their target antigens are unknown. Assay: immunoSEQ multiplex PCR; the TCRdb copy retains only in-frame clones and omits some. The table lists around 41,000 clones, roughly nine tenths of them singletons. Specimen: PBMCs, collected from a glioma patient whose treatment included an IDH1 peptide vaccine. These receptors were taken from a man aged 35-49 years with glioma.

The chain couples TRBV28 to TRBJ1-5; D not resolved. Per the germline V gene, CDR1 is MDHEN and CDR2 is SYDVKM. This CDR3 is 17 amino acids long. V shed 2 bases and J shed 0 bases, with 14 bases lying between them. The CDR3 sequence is CASSLVSVLNSNQPQHF. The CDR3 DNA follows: TGTGCCAGCAGTTTAGTATCAGTGCTGAATAGCAATCAGCCCCAGCATTTT.

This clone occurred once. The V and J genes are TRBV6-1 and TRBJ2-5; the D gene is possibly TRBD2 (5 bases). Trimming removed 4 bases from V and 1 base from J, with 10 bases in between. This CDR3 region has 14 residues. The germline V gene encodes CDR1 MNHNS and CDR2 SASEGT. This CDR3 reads CASSALASQETQYF. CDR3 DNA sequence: TGTGCCAGCAGTGCATTAGCGAGCCAAGAGACCCAGTACTTC.

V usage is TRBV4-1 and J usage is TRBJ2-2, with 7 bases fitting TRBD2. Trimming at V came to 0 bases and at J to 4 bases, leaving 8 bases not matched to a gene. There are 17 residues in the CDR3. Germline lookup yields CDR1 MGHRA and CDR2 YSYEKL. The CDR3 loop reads CASSQDSTGGTTGELFF. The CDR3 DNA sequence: TGCGCCAGCAGCCAAGATTCAACGGGGGGTACCACCGGGGAGCTGTTTTTT.

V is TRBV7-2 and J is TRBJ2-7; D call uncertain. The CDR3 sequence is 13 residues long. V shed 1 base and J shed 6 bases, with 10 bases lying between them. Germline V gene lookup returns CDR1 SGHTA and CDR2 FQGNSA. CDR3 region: CASSLGALGEQYF. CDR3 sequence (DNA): TGTGCCAGCAGCTTAGGGGCACTGGGCGAGCAGTACTTC.

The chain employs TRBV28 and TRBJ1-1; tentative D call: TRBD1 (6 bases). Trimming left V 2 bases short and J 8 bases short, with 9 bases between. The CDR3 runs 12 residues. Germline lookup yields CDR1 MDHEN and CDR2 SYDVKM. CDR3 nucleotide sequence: TGTGCCAGCAGTTTAGGGGGCGGGGAAGCTTTCTTT. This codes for CASSLGGGEAFF.

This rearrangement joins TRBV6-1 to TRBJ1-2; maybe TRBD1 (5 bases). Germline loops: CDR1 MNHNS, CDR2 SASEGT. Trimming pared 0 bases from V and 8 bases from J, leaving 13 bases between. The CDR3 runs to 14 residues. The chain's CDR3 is CASSEAGRNVGYTF. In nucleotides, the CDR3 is TGTGCCAGCAGTGAAGCGGGACGGAACGTCGGCTACACCTTC.

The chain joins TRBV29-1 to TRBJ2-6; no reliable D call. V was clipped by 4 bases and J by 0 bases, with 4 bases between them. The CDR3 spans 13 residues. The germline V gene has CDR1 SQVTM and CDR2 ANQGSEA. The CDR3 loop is CSVVVSGANVLTF. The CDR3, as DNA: TGCAGCGTTGTAGTCTCTGGGGCCAACGTCCTGACTTTC.

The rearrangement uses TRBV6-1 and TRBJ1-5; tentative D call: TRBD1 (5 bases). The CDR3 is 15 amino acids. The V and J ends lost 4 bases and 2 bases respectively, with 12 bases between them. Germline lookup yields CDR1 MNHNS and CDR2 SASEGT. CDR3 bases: TGTGCCAGCAGTGGGGGGGTCTTTGGCAATCAGCCCCAGCATTTT. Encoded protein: CASSGGVFGNQPQHF.

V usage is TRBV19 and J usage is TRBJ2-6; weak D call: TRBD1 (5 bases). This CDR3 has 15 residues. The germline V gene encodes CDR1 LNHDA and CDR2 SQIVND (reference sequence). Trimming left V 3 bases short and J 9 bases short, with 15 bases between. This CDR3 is CASSIAQGRDNVLTF. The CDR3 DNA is TGTGCCAGTAGTATTGCGCAGGGAAGAGACAACGTCCTGACTTTC.

The CDR3 region is CASSPEGRVVDEQFF. DNA of the CDR3: TGTGCCAGCAGCCCGGAGGGCAGGGTTGTTGATGAGCAGTTCTTC. The J gene is TRBJ2-1, the V gene TRBV5-6; a weak D match, TRBD2 (6 bases). The CDR3 contains 15 residues. Germline loops: CDR1 SGHDT, CDR2 YYEEEE. Trimming took off 4 bases at V and 8 bases at J, with 19 bases between the two ends.

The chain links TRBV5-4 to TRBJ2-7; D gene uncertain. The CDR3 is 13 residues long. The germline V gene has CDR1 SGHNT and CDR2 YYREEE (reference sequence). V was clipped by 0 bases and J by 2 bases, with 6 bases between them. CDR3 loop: CASSLGRTYEQYF. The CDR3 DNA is TGTGCCAGCAGCTTGGGGCGAACCTACGAGCAGTACTTC.

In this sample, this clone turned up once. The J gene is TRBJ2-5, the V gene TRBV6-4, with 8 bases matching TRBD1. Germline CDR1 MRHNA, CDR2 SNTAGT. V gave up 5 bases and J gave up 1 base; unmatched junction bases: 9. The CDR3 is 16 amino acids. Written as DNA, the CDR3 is TGTGCCAGCAGTCAAGGGGTTGGACAGGGCCAAGAGACCCAGTACTTC. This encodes CASSQGVGQGQETQYF.

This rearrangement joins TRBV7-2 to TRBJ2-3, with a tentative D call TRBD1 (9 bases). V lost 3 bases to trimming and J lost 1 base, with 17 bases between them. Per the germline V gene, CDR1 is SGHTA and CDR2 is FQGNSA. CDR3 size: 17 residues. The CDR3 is CASSFSGTGYRTDTQYF. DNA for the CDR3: TGTGCCAGCAGCTTTAGCGGGACAGGGTATCGCACAGATACGCAGTATTTT.

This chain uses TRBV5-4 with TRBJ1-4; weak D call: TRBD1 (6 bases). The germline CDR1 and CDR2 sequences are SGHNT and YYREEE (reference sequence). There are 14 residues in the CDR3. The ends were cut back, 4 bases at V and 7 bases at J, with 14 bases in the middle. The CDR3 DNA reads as TGTGCCAGCAGCCCTGATCCGGGGGCTGAAAAACTGTTTTTT. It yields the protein CASSPDPGAEKLFF.

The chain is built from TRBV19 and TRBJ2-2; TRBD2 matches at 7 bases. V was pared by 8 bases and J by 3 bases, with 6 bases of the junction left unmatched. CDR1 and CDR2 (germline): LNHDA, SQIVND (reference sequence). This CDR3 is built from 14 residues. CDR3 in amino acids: CASSPGGDTGELFF. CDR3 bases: TGTGCCAGTTCCCCTGGGGGGGACACCGGGGAGCTGTTTTTT. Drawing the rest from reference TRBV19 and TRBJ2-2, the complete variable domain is DGGITQSPKYLFRKEGQNVTLSCEQNLNHDAMYWYRQDPGQGLRLIYYSQIVNDFQKGDIAEGYSVSREKKESFPLTVTSAQKNPTAFYLCASSPGGDTGELFFGEGSRLTVL.

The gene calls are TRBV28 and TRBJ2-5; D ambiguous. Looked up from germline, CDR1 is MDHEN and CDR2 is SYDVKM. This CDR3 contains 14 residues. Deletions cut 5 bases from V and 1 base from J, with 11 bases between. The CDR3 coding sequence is TGTGCCAGCAGTGCTCAATACATCCAAGAGACCCAGTACTTC. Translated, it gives CASSAQYIQETQYF.

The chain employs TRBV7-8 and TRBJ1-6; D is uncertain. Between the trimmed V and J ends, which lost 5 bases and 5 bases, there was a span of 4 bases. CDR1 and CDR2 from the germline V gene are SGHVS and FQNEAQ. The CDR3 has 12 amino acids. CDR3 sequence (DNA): TGTGCCAGCAGCCAAAATAATTCACCCCTCCACTTT. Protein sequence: CASSQNNSPLHF.

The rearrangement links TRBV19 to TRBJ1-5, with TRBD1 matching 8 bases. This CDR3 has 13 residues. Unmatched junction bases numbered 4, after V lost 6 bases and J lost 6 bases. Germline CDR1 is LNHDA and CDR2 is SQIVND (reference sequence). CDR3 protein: CASSRTGLQPQHF. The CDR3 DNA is TGTGCCAGTAGCAGGACAGGGCTTCAGCCCCAGCATTTT. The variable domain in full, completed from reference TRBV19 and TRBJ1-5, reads DGGITQSPKYLFRKEGQNVTLSCEQNLNHDAMYWYRQDPGQGLRLIYYSQIVNDFQKGDIAEGYSVSREKKESFPLTVTSAQKNPTAFYLCASSRTGLQPQHFGDGTRLSIL.

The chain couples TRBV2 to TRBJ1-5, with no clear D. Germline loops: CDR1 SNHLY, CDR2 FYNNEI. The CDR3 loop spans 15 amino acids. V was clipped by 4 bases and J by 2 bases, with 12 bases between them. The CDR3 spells CASSGFVGGNQPQHF. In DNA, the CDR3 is TGTGCCAGCAGTGGCTTTGTTGGTGGCAATCAGCCCCAGCATTTT.

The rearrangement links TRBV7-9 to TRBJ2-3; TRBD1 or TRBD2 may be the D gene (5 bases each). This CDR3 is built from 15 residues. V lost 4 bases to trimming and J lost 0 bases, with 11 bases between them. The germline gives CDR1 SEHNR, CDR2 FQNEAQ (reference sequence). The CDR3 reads CASSSFRESTDTQYF. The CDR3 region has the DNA TGTGCCAGCAGCTCATTCAGGGAGAGCACAGATACGCAGTATTTT.

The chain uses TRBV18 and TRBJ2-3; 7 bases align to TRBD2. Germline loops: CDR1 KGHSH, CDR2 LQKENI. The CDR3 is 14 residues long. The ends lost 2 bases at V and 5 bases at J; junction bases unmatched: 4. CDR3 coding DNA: TGTGCCAGCTCACCAACGGGAGGTGGAGATACGCAGTATTTT. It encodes CASSPTGGGDTQYF.